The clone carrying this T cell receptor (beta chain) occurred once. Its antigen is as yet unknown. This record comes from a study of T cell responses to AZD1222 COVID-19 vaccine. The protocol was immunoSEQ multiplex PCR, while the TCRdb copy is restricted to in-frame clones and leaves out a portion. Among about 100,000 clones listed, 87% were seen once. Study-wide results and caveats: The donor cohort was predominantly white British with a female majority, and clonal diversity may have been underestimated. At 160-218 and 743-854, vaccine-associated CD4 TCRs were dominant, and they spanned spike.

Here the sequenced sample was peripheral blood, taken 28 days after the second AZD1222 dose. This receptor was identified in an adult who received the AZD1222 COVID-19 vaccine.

CDR3 sequence reads: CSDIPGEVGNQPQHF. The CDR3 DNA follows: TGCAGCGACATACCGGGGGAAGTAGGCAATCAGCCCCAGCATTTT. The V call is TRBV29-1, the J call TRBJ1-5, with a possible D match to TRBD1 (5 bases). The ends were cut back, 7 bases at V and 2 bases at J, with 18 bases in the middle. The CDR3 covers 15 residues. Germline V CDR1 and CDR2: SQVTM, ANQGSEA.